This TCR beta chain was recorded in a study of prognosis after radiotherapy for stage I lung cancer (dated by TCRdb to the early 2020s). With regard to the full study: Approximately 20 stage I NSCLC patients were enrolled in Nanjing, China, between early 2018 and January 2019. Four or five patients had oligometastatic NSCLC after their primary tumor was surgically resected, and fourteen patients had newly diagnosed primary stage I lung tumors. Every patient was regarded as medically inoperable, because of comorbidities in about a dozen cases and refusal of surgery in several cases. The cohort was made up of around 13 men and a handful of women, with a median age of roughly 74 years and an age range of 53 to 84 years. On tumor histology, over 10 patients had adenocarcinoma and several had squamous cell carcinoma. SBRT was delivered in 3 to 5 fractions with a biologically effective dose of at least 100 Gy, and image-guided IMRT or VMAT was used for delivery. No patient received concurrent therapy alongside SBRT. Four of the 19 patients developed distant metastases after SBRT, at a median of roughly 7 months; the other 15 showed no significant progression. This study profiled peripheral blood TCR beta repertoires from stage I NSCLC patients before and after stereotactic body radiotherapy and linked the repertoires to distant failure. The study took one blood sample before SBRT and one after SBRT from each of roughly 20 patients and sequenced all 38 samples. General findings and caveats noted by the study authors: TRBV and TRBJ usage frequencies reportedly varied with metastasis status, involving two V genes at baseline and several V and two J genes after SBRT. Unique TCR clone counts fell after SBRT (median about 9,300 before versus several thousand after; Wilcoxon paired P=0.011). None of the reported P values were adjusted for multiple comparisons. Post-SBRT Shannon entropy and its change from baseline were lower in patients who developed distant metastases; baseline Shannon entropy was not associated with metastases. Whether the expanded TCR clones were tumor-specific was not determined. The small cohort and short follow-up limited the study, so independent validation of the findings is needed.

All patients had node-negative disease on CT and PET/CT, and none had a history of other malignancies or prior chemotherapy or radiotherapy. At each of two time points, around 6.5 milliliters of peripheral venous blood were collected in EDTA tubes. PBMCs were isolated by Ficoll-Paque Plus density-gradient centrifugation. Right after collection, samples were kept at -80 degrees C until analysis. Two rounds of multiplex PCR were performed to amplify the TCR beta CDR3 region from genomic DNA. In the first round of PCR, primers specific to each TRBV and TRBJ gene were used, and the primer sequences are filed in Chinese patent CN105087789A. Universal primers were used in the second round of PCR. The Roche High Pure PCR Template Preparation Kit was used to extract genomic DNA from the frozen PBMCs. An Illumina HiSeq 3000 was used to sequence the libraries paired-end with 151 bp reads. As for how the authors treated the data: Raw reads lacking the multiplex PCR primer sequences were removed with CutAdapt. High-quality paired reads were merged into contigs with PEAR. By aligning each contig to reference sequences, MiXCR assigned the TRB V, D and J gene segments to that contig. CDR3 sequences were clustered by base quality and sequence similarity to remove sequencing errors. Diversity was calculated as Shannon entropy divided by the natural log of the number of productive TCR sequences. Clonality was defined as one minus Shannon entropy divided by the natural log of the number of unique clonotypes. The Youden index of ROC curves was used to select progression-free survival cut-offs for repertoire metrics, and analyses were performed in R 3.5.3. TCRdb redid the processing of the public reads, applying fastp at Q25 and MiXCR, and retained in-frame beta chains. Each entry merges the rows of one CDR3 protein and shows their most common DNA and genes. The V and J calls and clone size are TCRdb's, not the authors'. The sample table shows roughly 30,000 distinct CDR3 sequences, and approximately 38% are seen once. Jointly, the top ten make up about 31% of the sample.

Compared with germline, V lacks 5 bases and J lacks 7 bases; bases without a gene match: 3. CDR1 and CDR2 were assigned from the germline V gene as MGHDK and SYGVNS. The CDR3, from cysteine to phenylalanine, totals 14 residues. Of all the DNA, just the CDR3 is kept, 42 bases in frame from base 1. Note on this clonotype: Its antigen remains undetermined. Base-call qualities are not available, and no considerably larger clone is one nucleotide away.

This TCR was recovered from a donor older than 45 with non-small cell lung cancer. The chain joins TRBV25-1 to TRBJ2-1, and 12 junction bases match TRBD1. Sequencing was performed on PBMCs, taken before or after stereotactic body radiation therapy (not recorded which). The CDR3 reads CASSPGQGANEQFF. DNA sequence: TGTGCCAGCAGTCCGGGACAGGGGGCGAATGAGCAGTTCTTC.